The rows below give T cell receptor beta chains drawn from one sample of a study of Ad26.COV2.S vaccination and SARS-CoV-2 variants. Profiling relied on immunoSEQ multiplex PCR, and the TCRdb table lists in-frame clones only, not all of them. Of about 330,000 clones in the sample, roughly 88% were seen once. The sequencing here drew on peripheral blood, taken in a trial of Ad26.COV2.S vaccine versus placebo. Every receptor here comes from a person aged 18-65 years who received the Ad26.COV2.S COVID-19 vaccine or a placebo. CDR3s include the opening cysteine and the closing phenylalanine or tryptophan. A D gene is named only where the DNA matches it firmly. Rows may omit the clone size; those that give it use once, few, many or a size class.

clone size,D gene,V gene,J gene,CDR3 DNA,CDR3 protein
-,TRBD2,TRBV19,TRBJ2-1,TGTGCCAGTAGTACCGGGACTAGCGGGAGTGATGAGCAGTTCTTC,CASSTGTSGSDEQFF
-,-,TRBV28,TRBJ1-5,TGTGCCAGCAGTTCGCCCCCCGTAAGCGCTTATAGCAATCAGCCCCAGCATTTT,CASSSPPVSAYSNQPQHF
-,-,TRBV5-1,TRBJ2-1,TGCGCCAGCAGCCCTGGGGAGAGGGCCCATGAGCAGTTCTTC,CASSPGERAHEQFF
few,TRBD2,TRBV3-1/TRBV3-2,TRBJ2-3,TGTGCCAGCAGCCAAGATTGGGCTAGCGGGTTTGAGCAGTATTTT,CASSQDWASGFEQYF
few,-,TRBV13,TRBJ2-5,TGTGCCAGCAGCTCGCTAGGGGAGACCCAGTACTTC,CASSSLGETQYF
-,-,TRBV12-3/TRBV12-4,TRBJ2-3,TGTGCCAGCAGTCCGGACCTCTATACGCAGTATTTT,CASSPDLYTQYF
-,-,TRBV4-1,TRBJ1-5,TGCGCCAGCAGCCAAGAGCTAGAGGGCTATCAGCCCCAGCATTTT,CASSQELEGYQPQHF
few,-,TRBV19,TRBJ1-5,TGTGCCAGTAGTGTCGAAGGCCGCGGCAATCAGCCCCAGCATTTT,CASSVEGRGNQPQHF
-,-,TRBV18,TRBJ1-2,TGTGCCAGCTCATCCCCCCTAAATGGCTACACCTTC,CASSSPLNGYTF
-,TRBD2,TRBV18,TRBJ2-7,TGTGCCAGCTCACCCGAGGGACTAGCGGGAGGAAACGAGCAGTACTTC,CASSPEGLAGGNEQYF
-,TRBD1,TRBV7-9,TRBJ1-1,TGTGCCAGCAGCTTATTCGGGACAGGGTCCCACACTGAAGCTTTCTTT,CASSLFGTGSHTEAFF
-,TRBD1,TRBV28,TRBJ2-6,TGTGCCAGCAGTCGACAGGGGAGTTCGGGATCTGGGGCCAACGTCCTGACTTTC,CASSRQGSSGSGANVLTF
-,-,TRBV5-4,TRBJ2-2,TGTGCCAGCAGCCCGACTACCGGGGAGCTGTTTTTT,CASSPTTGELFF
-,-,TRBV5-1,TRBJ2-3,TGCGCCAGCAGCTCAGGGACTTCGTCTAGCACAGATACGCAGTATTTT,CASSSGTSSSTDTQYF
-,-,TRBV7-3,TRBJ2-1,TGTGCCAGCAGCTTAGTCCAGGGCGGTCATGAGCAGTTCTTC,CASSLVQGGHEQFF
-,TRBD2,TRBV4-2,TRBJ2-2,TGTGCCAGCAGCCAATGGGAGGGACTAGCGGGAGGGCCGAGGTACACCGGGGAGCTGTTTTTT,CASSQWEGLAGGPRYTGELFF
once,-,TRBV15,TRBJ2-5,TGTGCCACCAGCAGAGTAGGGGCCCTTGACCTGTACCAAGAGACCCAGTACTTC,CATSRVGALDLYQETQYF
-,-,TRBV6-1,TRBJ1-5,TGTGCCAGCAGTGAACAGGTAGGGTGGGAGCCCCAGCATTTT,CASSEQVGWEPQHF
-,-,TRBV5-6,TRBJ1-3,TGTGCCAGCAGCTTGAATGGAAACACCATATATTTT,CASSLNGNTIYF
-,-,TRBV7-6,TRBJ1-1,TGTGCCAGCAGCCCCCGGGACACGTGGAACACTGAAGCTTTCTTT,CASSPRDTWNTEAFF
-,-,TRBV6-6,TRBJ2-1,TGTGCCAGCAGTTACTCTTCTAGCTATAATGAGCAGTTCTTC,CASSYSSSYNEQFF
-,TRBD1,TRBV3-1/TRBV3-2,TRBJ1-2,TGTGCCAGCAGCAAACCCGGGACAGGGCACCCTTATAATTATGGCTACACCTTC,CASSKPGTGHPYNYGYTF
once,-,TRBV7-9,TRBJ2-1,TGTGCCAGCAGCTTCCCGGCTAGCGAGAGAGGTCATGAGCAGTTCTTC,CASSFPASERGHEQFF
-,TRBD1,TRBV27,TRBJ1-3,TGTGCCAGCAGTTCTACAGGGGGCCCGAGACCTGGAAACACCATATATTTT,CASSSTGGPRPGNTIYF
-,TRBD1,TRBV5-4,TRBJ1-1,TGTGCCAGCAGCTCGATACAGGGGGCGGACACTGAAGCTTTCTTT,CASSSIQGADTEAFF
-,-,TRBV3-1/TRBV3-2,TRBJ1-4,TGTGCCAGCAGCCAAGAATTTCCCGCAACTAATGAAAAACTGTTTTTT,CASSQEFPATNEKLFF
-,-,TRBV6-1,TRBJ1-1,TGTGCCAGCAGTGAAGGTCAGCGCTTGAACACTGAAGCTTTCTTT,CASSEGQRLNTEAFF
-,-,TRBV6-5,TRBJ2-7,TGTGCCAGCAATCCAGCCTACGAGCAGTACTTC,CASNPAYEQYF
-,-,TRBV30,TRBJ2-3,TGTGCCTGGAGTTCGGGGTTGGTGGGCACAGATACGCAGTATTTT,CAWSSGLVGTDTQYF
few,TRBD1,TRBV6-6,TRBJ1-2,TGTGCCAGCAGTTACTCCCTGGACAGGACGCTAAGTGGCTACACCTTC,CASSYSLDRTLSGYTF
-,TRBD1,TRBV14,TRBJ1-6,TGTGCCAGTTTAGTCAGCCAGGGGGCATTGAGTAATTCACCCCTCCACTTT,CASLVSQGALSNSPLHF
few,-,TRBV6-6,TRBJ1-4,TGTGCCAGCAGGGATTCTAATGAAAAACTGTTTTTT,CASRDSNEKLFF
-,-,TRBV14,TRBJ2-1,TGTGCCAGCAGCCAAGGAACCAGCGGGCGTACTAGCTCCTACAATGAGCAGTTCTTC,CASSQGTSGRTSSYNEQFF
-,-,TRBV15,TRBJ2-1,TGTGCCACCAGCAGAGATCGGGGCAATGAGCAGTTCTTC,CATSRDRGNEQFF
-,-,TRBV28,TRBJ1-5,TGTGCCAGCAGTTCCCCAGCGGGGCGGGGGGGTAGGTTGACCCAGCATTTT,CASSSPAGRGGRLTQHF
-,-,TRBV6-5,TRBJ1-1,TGTGCCAGCAGTCCACCCCGGGCGACGAACACTGAAGCTTTCTTT,CASSPPRATNTEAFF
-,TRBD1,TRBV19,TRBJ2-7,TGTGCCAGTAGTGTTGGACAGGCCACCTTAAACGAGCAGTACTTC,CASSVGQATLNEQYF
-,-,TRBV6-2/TRBV6-3,TRBJ2-7,TGTGCCAGCAGTTACTTCCACGAGCAGTACTTC,CASSYFHEQYF
-,-,TRBV6-5,TRBJ2-7,TGTGCCAGCAGTTACTCCCCGGACAGCCCGCTGGGGGAGCAGTACTTC,CASSYSPDSPLGEQYF
-,TRBD2,TRBV9,TRBJ2-1,TGTGCCAGCAGCCCAAACCCCGGACTAGCGGGATGGAATGAGCAGTTCTTC,CASSPNPGLAGWNEQFF